Below are 5 T cell receptor beta chains sequenced from a single sample in a study of blood T cell repertoires in COVID-19 (dated by TCRdb to about 2020). Library preparation used the immunoSEQ multiplex PCR assay. What TCRdb holds here is the immuneACCESS table cut down to in-frame rearrangements. Part of the clones is not present; checked against another copy, under half of the missing clones reflect an unresolved V gene, and the others are unexplained. The sample table shows 200,000 to 250,000 clones, and about 78% are seen once. The top ten hold 4.5% to 7% of the sample. Sequenced material: peripheral blood. These receptors were obtained from a woman in her 70s with acute or convalescent COVID-19.

The V gene is TRBV5-6, the J gene TRBJ1-1; 8 bases agree with TRBD1. This CDR3 spans 16 amino acids. The trim removed 3 bases at V and 0 bases at J, leaving 7 bases unmatched. Germline V gene data show CDR1 as SGHDT and CDR2 as YYEEEE. The CDR3 loop is CASSWQGAVLNTEAFF. The CDR3 region has the DNA TGTGCCAGCAGCTGGCAGGGGGCCGTATTGAACACTGAAGCTTTCTTT.

This clone was observed a single time. The chain uses TRBV12-3 or TRBV12-4 and TRBJ1-2, with D possibly TRBD1 on 5 matching bases. Trimming cost V 4 bases and J 4 bases, with 10 bases left between them. The CDR3 loop spans 13 amino acids. CDR3 loop: CASSSDRSYGYTF. The CDR3, as DNA: TGTGCCAGCAGTTCTGACAGAAGCTATGGCTACACCTTC.

The chain has TRBV3-1 (or the pseudogene TRBV3-2) and TRBJ2-5; TRBD2 aligns across 7 bases. Trimming removed 4 bases from V and 5 bases from J; junction bases left unmatched: 16. The CDR3 covers 17 residues. From germline, CDR1 is LGHDT and CDR2 YNNKEL (reference sequence). DNA of the CDR3: TGTGCCAGCAGCCCTGGACTAGACGCTAGTAAGAAGGAGACCCAGTACTTC. Its translation is CASSPGLDASKKETQYF.

The J gene is TRBJ2-1, the V gene TRBV4-1, with 11 bases matching TRBD2. Trimming took 1 base from V and 8 from J; bases not matched to a gene: 4. This CDR3 is 15 amino acids long. The germline gives CDR1 MGHRA, CDR2 YSYEKL. CDR3 region: CASSQGALAGDEQFF. In nucleotides, the CDR3 is TGCGCCAGCAGCCAAGGTGCACTAGCGGGAGATGAGCAGTTCTTC.

The J gene is TRBJ1-5, the V gene TRBV2; D not certain. This CDR3 spans 15 amino acids. The ends were cut back, 0 bases at V and 2 bases at J, with 8 bases in the middle. Per the germline V gene, CDR1 is SNHLY and CDR2 is FYNNEI. CDR3 region: CASSEARRRNQPQHF. The CDR3 DNA reads TGTGCCAGCAGTGAAGCCAGGAGGCGCAATCAGCCCCAGCATTTT.